This is a list of T cell receptor beta chains from one sample in a study of blood T cell repertoires in COVID-19. Clones were read by immunoSEQ multiplex PCR, and TCRdb kept only the in-frame ones, dropping some. The sample lists roughly 130,000 clones; 88% were seen once. The sample consisted of peripheral blood. The receptors derive from a human donor with COVID-19, enrolled during active disease. The donor label of this sample is uncertain. Both conserved end residues are part of each CDR3. D genes are given only for firm matches. Part of the rows lack a size; the others show once, few, many or a class for expanded clones.

j_gene: TRBJ1-3; abundance: -; v_gene: TRBV6-5; d_gene: -; CDR3nt: TGTGCCAGCAGCCGGGGCATCGCGGGAGGAAACACCATATATTTT; CDR3aa: CASSRGIAGGNTIYF
j_gene: TRBJ1-3; abundance: -; v_gene: TRBV30; d_gene: -; CDR3nt: TGTGCCTGGAGTGTACAGCCCTCTGGAAACACCATATATTTT; CDR3aa: CAWSVQPSGNTIYF
j_gene: TRBJ1-5; abundance: -; v_gene: TRBV19; d_gene: -; CDR3nt: TGTGCCAGTAGCGACCGGGGGAGGTCTAGCAATCAGCCCCAGCATTTT; CDR3aa: CASSDRGRSSNQPQHF
j_gene: TRBJ2-7; abundance: once; v_gene: TRBV3-1/TRBV3-2; d_gene: TRBD1; CDR3nt: TGTGCCAGCAGCCAAGACAGGGGGCATAACGAGCAGTACTTC; CDR3aa: CASSQDRGHNEQYF
j_gene: TRBJ2-1; abundance: -; v_gene: TRBV5-1; d_gene: TRBD2; CDR3nt: TGCGCCAGCAGCCCGCCGGGACTAGATTTCCTCTACAATGAGCAGTTCTTC; CDR3aa: CASSPPGLDFLYNEQFF
j_gene: TRBJ1-1; abundance: -; v_gene: TRBV6-5; d_gene: -; CDR3nt: TGTGCCAGCAGTTACGAGGGCTGGAACACTGAAGCTTTCTTT; CDR3aa: CASSYEGWNTEAFF
j_gene: TRBJ1-1; abundance: -; v_gene: TRBV5-1; d_gene: -; CDR3nt: TGCGCCAGCAGCTTGATGACAGTGAACACTGAAGCTTTCTTT; CDR3aa: CASSLMTVNTEAFF
j_gene: TRBJ2-7; abundance: -; v_gene: TRBV5-6; d_gene: -; CDR3nt: TGTGCCAGCAGCTTGGTTAGTAGCGACGAGCAGTACTTC; CDR3aa: CASSLVSSDEQYF
j_gene: TRBJ2-2; abundance: -; v_gene: TRBV11-2; d_gene: -; CDR3nt: TGTGCCAGCAGCTCCGCGGGGGCAGGGACCGGGGAGCTGTTTTTT; CDR3aa: CASSSAGAGTGELFF
j_gene: TRBJ1-2; abundance: -; v_gene: TRBV10-3; d_gene: TRBD1; CDR3nt: TGTGCCATCAGTGAGGCAGGGGACAGGGGGGCCTATGGCTACACCTTC; CDR3aa: CAISEAGDRGAYGYTF
j_gene: TRBJ1-5; abundance: -; v_gene: TRBV19; d_gene: -; CDR3nt: TGTGCCAGTAGTTGGCAGAGCAATCAGCCCCAGCATTTT; CDR3aa: CASSWQSNQPQHF
j_gene: TRBJ1-2; abundance: -; v_gene: TRBV4-1; d_gene: -; CDR3nt: TGCGCCAGCAGCCAAGGGATCGGGGGGGCTAACTATGGCTACACCTTC; CDR3aa: CASSQGIGGANYGYTF
j_gene: TRBJ2-7; abundance: -; v_gene: TRBV18; d_gene: TRBD1; CDR3nt: TGTGCCAGCTCACCCCTACGACAGGGGGCGGCCGACGAGCAGTACTTC; CDR3aa: CASSPLRQGAADEQYF
j_gene: TRBJ2-6; abundance: -; v_gene: TRBV11-1; d_gene: -; CDR3nt: TGTGCCAGCAGATCGGACATCTCTGGGGCCAACGTCCTGACTTTC; CDR3aa: CASRSDISGANVLTF
j_gene: TRBJ2-7; abundance: once; v_gene: TRBV11-2; d_gene: TRBD2; CDR3nt: TGTGCCAGCAGCTTTACTAGCGGAGCGCCTTCCTACGAGCAGTACTTC; CDR3aa: CASSFTSGAPSYEQYF